These T cell receptor beta chains were read from a single sample in a study of graft-versus-host responses after intestinal transplantation. The table came from immunoSEQ multiplex PCR; TCRdb's copy has only in-frame clones and leaves some out. Among some 8,200 clones listed, around 90% were seen once. The material sequenced was PBMCs, taken around 30 days after intestinal transplant. Receptors originate from a human patient who received an intestinal transplant, so some T cells may come from the graft donor. CDR3s include the opening cysteine and the closing phenylalanine or tryptophan. A D gene is named only where the DNA matches it firmly. The size of a clone is reported for some rows only, either as once, few or many, or as a class for expanded clones.

CASSELARGNEQFF,TGTGCCAGCAGTGAATTGGCCAGGGGAAATGAGCAGTTCTTC,NA,TRBJ2-1,TRBV25-1,NA
CASTAGTEAFF,TGTGCCAGCACTGCAGGTACCGAAGCTTTCTTT,NA,TRBJ1-1,TRBV2,NA
CASSLGDGWTEAFF,TGCGCCAGCAGCTTGGGAGACGGGTGGACTGAAGCTTTCTTT,NA,TRBJ1-1,TRBV5-1,NA
CASSPRTSGLALDQETQYF,TGTGCCAGCAGCCCCAGGACTAGCGGATTGGCCCTAGACCAAGAGACCCAGTACTTC,TRBD2,TRBJ2-5,TRBV7-6,once
CASSPSRSGAGNTIYF,TGTGCCAGCAGCCCTTCTCGATCGGGGGCAGGAAACACCATATATTTT,NA,TRBJ1-3,TRBV14,NA
CASIEVGTEAFF,TGTGCCAGCATCGAAGTGGGGACTGAAGCTTTCTTT,NA,TRBJ1-1,TRBV2,few
CASSPEELGYTF,TGTGCCAGCTCACCGGAGGAGTTGGGCTACACCTTC,NA,TRBJ1-2,TRBV18,few
CASSHPVNTEAFF,TGCGCCAGCAGCCATCCAGTGAACACTGAAGCTTTCTTT,NA,TRBJ1-1,TRBV23-1,NA
CASRQPAYGYTF,TGTGCAAGTCGCCAACCAGCCTATGGCTACACCTTC,NA,TRBJ1-2,TRBV12-2,NA
CSVSGVSSYNEQFF,TGCAGCGTTAGCGGGGTGAGCTCCTACAATGAGCAGTTCTTC,TRBD2,TRBJ2-1,TRBV29-1,NA
CASSLLEGHTEAFF,TGCGCCAGCAGCTTGTTGGAGGGACACACTGAAGCTTTCTTT,NA,TRBJ1-1,TRBV5-1,once
CASSFLQARNTIYF,TGTGCCAGCAGCTTTCTGCAGGCACGAAACACCATATATTTT,NA,TRBJ1-3,TRBV7-3,NA
CASSPREANTIYF,TGTGCCAGCAGTCCCCGGGAGGCAAACACCATATATTTT,NA,TRBJ1-3,TRBV6-1,NA
CSGGQGAVGQFF,TGCAGCGGGGGACAGGGGGCGGTTGGGCAGTTCTTC,TRBD1,TRBJ2-1,TRBV29-1,NA
CARVSGTDYGYTF,TGTGCCCGAGTGTCCGGGACAGACTATGGCTACACCTTC,TRBD1,TRBJ1-2,TRBV19,NA
CASSQEGLSQETQYF,TGCGCCAGCAGCCAAGAGGGGCTGAGCCAAGAGACCCAGTACTTC,NA,TRBJ2-5,TRBV4-1,NA
CASSLVAGGASGFETQYF,TGTGCCAGCAGCTTAGTTGCCGGGGGGGCATCCGGATTCGAGACCCAGTACTTC,TRBD2,TRBJ2-5,TRBV7-2,NA
CSGDTGTGEQYF,TGCAGCGGTGACACAGGGACGGGTGAGCAGTACTTC,NA,TRBJ2-7,TRBV29-1,once